The 4 T cell receptor beta chains given below trace back to one sample, sequenced in a study of shared clonotypes between healthy human individuals. Sequencing was performed with immunoSEQ multiplex PCR; in TCRdb, only in-frame clones are kept and a portion is missing. This table holds about 2 million clones, approximately 94% found once. In the naive CD8 group, cells lacked CD45RO and were positively selected for CCR7, so terminally differentiated effector memory CD45RA+ cells were left out. Sequencing was done on a sample of naive CD8+ T cells sorted from blood. These receptor sequences come from a man between 18 and 35 years old in good health.

J is TRBJ2-1 and V is TRBV9; D not certain. Germline V gene sequence: CDR1 SGDLS, CDR2 YYNGEE. The CDR3 has 14 amino acids. V lost 3 bases to trimming and J lost 8 bases, with 15 bases between them. The CDR3 region is CASSASKLVDEQFF. The CDR3 DNA sequence: TGTGCCAGCAGCGCTAGTAAGTTGGTGGATGAGCAGTTCTTC.

The CDR3 nucleotides read TGTGCCAGCAGTTCGGACATCGCGGGGTCTGAAAAACTGTTTTTT. Amino acid sequence: CASSSDIAGSEKLFF. V is TRBV6-5 and J is TRBJ1-4; the D gene is possibly TRBD1 (5 bases). The V end was cut by 4 bases, the J end by 7 bases, with 16 bases between. This CDR3 spans 15 amino acids. The germline V gene has CDR1 MNHEY and CDR2 SVGAGI.

A single count supports this clone. The CDR3 loop is CASSYATVSGYTF. The DNA for the CDR3 is TGTGCCAGCAGTTACGCGACAGTGAGTGGCTACACCTTC. V is TRBV6-5 and J is TRBJ1-2; a possible D gene is TRBD1 (5 bases). Germline V CDR1 and CDR2: MNHEY, SVGAGI. Trimming removed 2 bases at V and 7 bases at J, with 11 bases between. CDR3 length: 13 residues.

V is TRBV13 and J is TRBJ2-7, with D unclear. Trimming shortened V by 6 bases and J by 4 bases, and 7 bases separated the two germline ends. CDR1 PRHDT and CDR2 FYEKMQ come from the germline V gene (reference sequence). This CDR3 contains 11 residues. For the CDR3, the DNA is TGTGCCAGCAGTTATCAGTACGAGCAGTACTTC. Protein sequence: CASSYQYEQYF.